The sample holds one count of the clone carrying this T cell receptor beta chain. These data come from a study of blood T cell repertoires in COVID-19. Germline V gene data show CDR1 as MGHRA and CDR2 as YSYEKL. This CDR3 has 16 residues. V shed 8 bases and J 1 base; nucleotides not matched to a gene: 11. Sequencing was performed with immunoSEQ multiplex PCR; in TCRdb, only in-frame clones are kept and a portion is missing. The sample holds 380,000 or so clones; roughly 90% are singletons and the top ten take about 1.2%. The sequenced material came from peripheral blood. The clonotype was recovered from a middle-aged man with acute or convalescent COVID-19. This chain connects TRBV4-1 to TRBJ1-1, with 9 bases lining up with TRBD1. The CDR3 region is CASGSTGGLKNTEAFF. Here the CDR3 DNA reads TGCGCCAGCGGATCCACAGGGGGCTTGAAGAACACTGAAGCTTTCTTT.